These 27 T cell receptor beta chains were sequenced from one sample in a study of T cell repertoires in cytomegalovirus infection. MiXCR was run by TCRdb on the reads, yielding one entry per CDR3 protein. This sample has approximately 550,000 distinct CDR3 sequences; 15% to 20% occur once, and the top ten carry 20% to 30%. Sequenced sample: CD8+ T cells from PBMCs. Receptors originate from a human donor in good health (CMV status not recorded). Some clones in this sample may be carry-over from other donors' samples.

For the CDR3, the DNA is TGTGCCAGCACCTCCAGGGGCCTCACAGATACGCAGTATTTT. Translating gives CASTSRGLTDTQYF. The chain carries TRBV6-1 and TRBJ2-3; maybe TRBD1 (6 bases). Trimming left V 7 bases short and J 2 bases short, with 13 bases between. Per germline, CDR1 MNHNS and CDR2 SASEGT. This CDR3 spans 14 amino acids.

The chain has TRBV28 and TRBJ2-1; a possible D gene is TRBD2 (5 bases). The CDR3 spans 14 residues. Germline loops: CDR1 MDHEN, CDR2 SYDVKM. V was shortened by 7 bases and J by 5 bases, with 15 bases between the two germline ends. The CDR3 DNA sequence: TGTGCCAGCACCCGGGATCCGGGCCACAATGAGCAGTTCTTC. Residues: CASTRDPGHNEQFF.

This clonotype was found many times. The rearrangement links TRBV7-2 to TRBJ2-5; possible D gene TRBD2, 6 bases. Germline V gene data show CDR1 as SGHTA and CDR2 as FQGNSA. V lost 2 bases and J lost 7, with 11 bases in between. This CDR3 is 13 amino acids long. The CDR3 DNA sequence: TGTGCCAGCAGCTTAAGGCTGGAGGGGACCCAGTACTTC. It translates to CASSLRLEGTQYF.

This clonotype has ten or more counts. This sequence joins TRBV12-3 or TRBV12-4 and TRBJ1-5; D remains unclear. This CDR3 has 14 residues. Trimming left V 3 bases short and J 5 bases short, with 11 bases between. The CDR3, as DNA: TGTGCCAGCAGTTTTTGGGAGCCGGATCAGCCCCAGCATTTT. Amino acid sequence: CASSFWEPDQPQHF.

This clonotype was recorded many times. The chain joins TRBV19 to TRBJ1-4, with D unresolved. There are 13 residues in the CDR3. Trimming removed 11 bases from V and 4 bases from J, with 14 bases in between. In germline, CDR1 is LNHDA, CDR2 SQIVND (reference sequence). CDR3 in DNA: TGTGCCTCCAGGAGAAGGAGTAATGAAAAACTGTTTTTT. Its protein product is CASRRRSNEKLFF.

This clonotype has at least ten counts. The chain is built from TRBV4-1 and TRBJ2-7; the match to TRBD1 covers 7 bases. Trimming took 1 base from V and 0 from J; bases not matched to a gene: 3. The CDR3 runs to 15 residues. The V gene's germline CDR1 is MGHRA and CDR2 YSYEKL. Here the CDR3 reads CASSQVTGFSYEQYF. The CDR3 DNA follows: TGCGCCAGCAGCCAAGTGACAGGGTTCTCCTACGAGCAGTACTTC.

This clonotype has ten or more counts. The junction and the germline gene differ at one end; a read error may be behind it. V is TRBV27 and J is TRBJ2-7; 9 bases map to TRBD1. The CDR3 length is 14 residues. Germline lookup yields CDR1 MNHEY and CDR2 SMNVEV (reference sequence). CDR3 sequence: CASSPGTGRNEQYF. The CDR3 DNA reads as TGCGCCAGCAGCCCTGGGACAGGGCGTAACGAGCAGTACTTC.

The V gene is TRBV7-9, the J gene TRBJ2-7; no reliable D call. The CDR3 totals 14 residues. The ends were cut back, 1 base at V and 5 bases at J, with 12 bases in the middle. Germline CDR1 reads SEHNR; CDR2 reads FQNEAQ (reference sequence). The CDR3 here is CASSLDLRANEQYF. CDR3 sequence (DNA): TGTGCCAGCAGCTTAGATCTTAGGGCGAACGAGCAGTACTTC. Full variable domain (remainder filled in from reference TRBV7-9 and TRBJ2-7): DTGVSQNPRHKITKRGQNVTFRCDPISEHNRLYWYRQTLGQGPEFLTYFQNEAQLEKSRLLSDRFSAERPKGSFSTLEIQRTEQGDSAMYLCASSLDLRANEQYFGPGTRLTVT.

The table lists this clonotype with many counts. The J gene is TRBJ2-1, the V gene TRBV19, with 9 positions matching TRBD2. The CDR3 spans 16 residues. The V gene end was trimmed by 3 bases and the J gene end by 9 bases; junction bases not matched to a gene: 12. CDR1 LNHDA and CDR2 SQIVND come from the germline V gene (reference sequence). The CDR3 DNA reads TGTGCCAGTAGTATGGCTAGCGGGGATTATTTTTTTGAGCAGTTCTTC. It codes for CASSMASGDYFFEQFF.

This clonotype was seen many times. The V call is TRBV6-2 or TRBV6-3, the J call TRBJ2-1, with 9 bases fitting TRBD2. The CDR3 contains 17 residues. Germline V CDR1 and CDR2: MNHEY, SVGEGT. With V trimmed by 0 bases and J by 9 bases, 12 bases remained unmatched. The CDR3 loop is CASSYSRGRASTGEQFF. CDR3 in DNA: TGTGCCAGCAGTTACTCTCGCGGGAGGGCCTCAACCGGTGAGCAGTTCTTC.

This clonotype was seen only a few times. This chain joins TRBV7-9 and TRBJ1-1; D is possibly TRBD1 (6 bases). The CDR3 is made up of 12 amino acids. V was trimmed by 5 bases and J by 7 bases, leaving 11 bases between them. Germline V lookup: CDR1 SEHNR, CDR2 FQNEAQ (reference sequence). Written as DNA, the CDR3 is TGTGCCAGCAGCCTAGGGGGTATTGAAGCTTTCTTT. As protein: CASSLGGIEAFF.

The V and J genes are TRBV4-1 and TRBJ1-4; 8 bases are a match to TRBD1. The J segment lost 4 bases and the V segment lost 0 bases, leaving 7 bases of the junction unmatched. The CDR3 has 17 residues. Germline CDR1 and CDR2: MGHRA and YSYEKL. The DNA of the CDR3 is TGCGCCAGCAGCCAAGAGGCCCAGGGGGCGGGTAATGAAAAACTGTTTTTT. Translation: CASSQEAQGAGNEKLFF.

This clonotype was counted at least ten times. This chain joins TRBV6-2 or TRBV6-3 and TRBJ2-1; D is unclear. The germline gives CDR1 MNHEY, CDR2 SVGEGT. Deletions cut 6 bases from V and 7 bases from J, with 10 bases between. This CDR3 has 12 residues. The CDR3 DNA is TGTGCCAGCAGACCCGACGGGAATGAGCAGTTCTTC. Its translation: CASRPDGNEQFF.

Regarding this clonotype: Just one base apart from a much larger clone, this may be a read error. The chain couples TRBV6-1 to TRBJ1-2; D is uncertain. This CDR3 is 15 amino acids long. Germline lookup yields CDR1 MNHNS and CDR2 SASEGT. The chain's CDR3 is CARSDVRIRNYGYTF. The DNA of the CDR3 is TGTGCCAGAAGTGACGTCCGCATCAGGAACTATGGCTACACCTTC.

In this sample, this clonotype turned up a few times. V and J are TRBV5-6 and TRBJ2-7, with 12 bases fitting TRBD2. The CDR3 spans 15 residues. The junction had 2 bases not matched to a gene; V was cut back by 4 bases and J by 0 bases. Germline CDR1 and CDR2: SGHDT and YYEEEE. The CDR3 DNA is TGTGCCAGCAGCGTGACTAGCGGGAGCTCCTACGAGCAGTACTTC. The encoded protein is CASSVTSGSSYEQYF. The full variable domain, completed using reference TRBV5-6 and TRBJ2-7, is DAGVTQSPTHLIKTRGQQVTLRCSPKSGHDTVSWYQQALGQGPQFIFQYYEEEERQRGNFPDRFSGHQFPNYSSELNVNALLLGDSALYLCASSVTSGSSYEQYFGPGTRLTVT.

This clonotype was detected many times. The rearrangement joins TRBV2 to TRBJ1-5; a weak D match, TRBD1 (6 bases). The CDR3 length is 16 residues. The V gene lost 6 bases and the J gene lost 2 bases, with 17 bases spanning the gap. Germline CDR1 reads SNHLY; CDR2 reads FYNNEI. The CDR3 nucleotides are TGTGCCAGCAGACAGAGGGGGGGCGGTGGCAATCAGCCCCAGCATTTT. As protein: CASRQRGGGGNQPQHF.

In its sample, this clonotype was seen a few times. The J gene is TRBJ1-2, the V gene TRBV27, with 7 bases aligning to TRBD1. The CDR3 consists of 13 residues. The germline CDR1 and CDR2 sequences are MNHEY and SMNVEV (reference sequence). Germline trimming cut 5 bases from V and 4 bases from J; bases unmatched to any gene: 4. In DNA, the CDR3 is TGTGCCAGCAGTGTTGACAGGGCCTATGGCTACACCTTC. Amino acids: CASSVDRAYGYTF.

This clonotype was observed a few times. The chain joins TRBV6-6 to TRBJ2-3; 12 nucleotides line up with TRBD1. CDR3 length: 16 amino acids. The J segment lost 8 bases and the V segment lost 1 base, leaving 7 bases of the junction unmatched. From germline, CDR1 is MNHNY and CDR2 SVGAGI (reference sequence). The chain's CDR3 is CASSYLAGTGGGTQYF. CDR3 sequence (DNA): TGTGCCAGCAGTTACTTAGCGGGGACAGGGGGCGGTACGCAGTATTTT.

This clonotype was seen many times. CDR3 nucleotide sequence: TGTGCCAGCAGCCACCGAGACAATGAGCAGTTCTTC. Translation gives CASSHRDNEQFF. The V gene is TRBV7-3, the J gene TRBJ2-1; D is unresolved. CDR1 SGHTA and CDR2 FQGTGA come from the germline V gene. The germline V and J ends were trimmed by 5 bases and 5 bases, with 7 bases remaining between them. CDR3 length equals 12 residues. Full variable domain (outside the CDR3, taken from reference TRBV7-3 and TRBJ2-1): GAGVSQTPSNKVTEKGKYVELRCDPISGHTALYWYRQSLGQGPEFLIYFQGTGAADDSGLPNDRFFAVRPEGSVSTLKIQRTERGDSAVYLCASSHRDNEQFFGPGTRLTVL.

This chain connects TRBV23-1 to TRBJ2-2, with 12 bases identical to TRBD1. TRBV23-1 is an open reading frame whose function is uncertain. Trimming cost V 0 bases and J 4 bases; bases outside gene matches: 9. This CDR3 has 19 amino acids. As DNA, the CDR3 is TGCGCCAGCAGTCAATCGGGAGGGACAGGGGGCGCGAGCACCGGGGAGCTGTTTTTT. It is translated as CASSQSGGTGGASTGELFF.

This clonotype was detected ten times or more. V and J are TRBV19 and TRBJ2-1, with D maybe TRBD2 (5 bases). CDR1 is LNHDA and CDR2 is SQIVND in the germline V gene (reference sequence). The CDR3 is 13 residues long. Trimming took 10 bases from V and 9 from J, leaving 19 bases between them. In nucleotides, the CDR3 is TGTGCCACCAATGACGGGGAATACGGTGAGCAGTTCTTC. This gives the protein CATNDGEYGEQFF.

In its sample, this clonotype was seen many times. This sequence joins TRBV6-5 and TRBJ2-7, with 14 bases fitting TRBD2. The CDR3 consists of 16 residues. From germline, CDR1 is MNHEY and CDR2 SVGAGI. Losses at the gene ends were 0 bases for V and 6 bases for J; bases not matched to a gene: 4. CDR3 nucleotide sequence: TGTGCCAGCAGTTACTCGGGACTAGCGGGAGCATCCGAGCAGTACTTC. This codes for CASSYSGLAGASEQYF.

The chain couples TRBV24-1 to TRBJ1-2, with D possibly matching TRBD1 (6 bases). Trimming pared 3 bases from V and 5 bases from J, leaving 15 bases between. The germline CDR1 and CDR2 sequences are KGHDR and SFDVKD. The CDR3 is made up of 15 amino acids. CDR3 amino acids: CATSDEWTERYGYTF. The CDR3 DNA reads as TGTGCCACCAGTGATGAATGGACAGAGCGGTATGGCTACACCTTC.

This clonotype was counted at least ten times. The chain carries TRBV7-9 and TRBJ2-7; the match to TRBD2 covers 8 bases. Germline V CDR1 and CDR2: SEHNR, FQNEAQ (reference sequence). The V and J ends lost 6 bases and 4 bases, in that order; junction bases with no gene match: 8. The length of the CDR3 is 14 residues. Written as DNA, the CDR3 is TGTGCCAGCAGTTCTAAGCGGGAGAGTTACGAGCAGTACTTC. Amino acids: CASSSKRESYEQYF.

The V call is TRBV20-1, the J call TRBJ2-1; D call uncertain. The CDR3 is 10 amino acids. The V gene's germline CDR1 is DFQATT and CDR2 SNEGSKA (reference sequence). V was pared by 3 bases and J by 6 bases, with 3 bases between. This chain's CDR3 is CSASRNEQFF. CDR3 DNA sequence: TGCAGTGCTAGCCGCAATGAGCAGTTCTTC.

This clonotype was found many times. The chain uses TRBV11-2 and TRBJ2-2; tentative D call: TRBD1 (6 bases). CDR1 and CDR2 from the germline V gene are SGHAT and FQNNGV. Trimming shortened V by 5 bases and J by 2 bases, and 9 bases separated the two germline ends. CDR3 length: 14 amino acids. The CDR3 sequence is CASSPDRNTGELFF. Here the CDR3 DNA reads TGTGCCAGCAGCCCGGACAGAAACACCGGGGAGCTGTTTTTT.

J is TRBJ2-5 and V is TRBV28; 9 bases agree with TRBD2. CDR3 length: 16 amino acids. Germline V lookup: CDR1 MDHEN, CDR2 SYDVKM. Trimming at V came to 6 bases and at J to 5 bases, leaving 13 bases not matched to a gene. The CDR3 spells CASSSLEVAGAETQYF. The CDR3, as DNA: TGTGCCAGCAGCTCCCTGGAAGTAGCGGGAGCCGAGACCCAGTACTTC.